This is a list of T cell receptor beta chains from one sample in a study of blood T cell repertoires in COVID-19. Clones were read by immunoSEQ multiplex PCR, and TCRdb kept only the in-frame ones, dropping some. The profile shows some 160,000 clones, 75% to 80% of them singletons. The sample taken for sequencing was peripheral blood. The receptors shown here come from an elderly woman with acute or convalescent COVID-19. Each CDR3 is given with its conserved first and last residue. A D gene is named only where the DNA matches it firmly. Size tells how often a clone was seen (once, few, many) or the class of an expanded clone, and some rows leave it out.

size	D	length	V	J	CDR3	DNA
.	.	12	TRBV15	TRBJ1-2	CATSMGASGYTF	TGTGCCACCAGCATGGGGGCGAGTGGCTACACCTTC
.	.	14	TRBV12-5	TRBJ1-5	CASGRGTRNQPQHF	TGTGCTAGTGGGCGCGGGACCCGGAATCAGCCCCAGCATTTT
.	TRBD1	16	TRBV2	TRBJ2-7	CASSPTRDRSSYEQYF	TGTGCCAGCAGTCCGACCCGGGACAGGAGCTCCTACGAGCAGTACTTC
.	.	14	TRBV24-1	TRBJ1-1	CATSEGHKNTEAFF	TGTGCCACCAGTGAGGGGCACAAGAACACTGAAGCTTTCTTT
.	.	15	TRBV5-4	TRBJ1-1	CASSPQQGSGTEAFF	TGTGCCAGCAGCCCACAACAGGGATCGGGCACTGAAGCTTTCTTT
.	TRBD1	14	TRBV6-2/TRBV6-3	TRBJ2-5	CASSYGDRGETQYF	TGTGCCAGCAGTTACGGGGACAGGGGAGAGACCCAGTACTTC
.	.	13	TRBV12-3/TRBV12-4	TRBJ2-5	CASSAYREETQYF	TGTGCCAGCAGCGCTTACAGGGAAGAGACCCAGTACTTC
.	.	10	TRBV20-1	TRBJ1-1	CSAGPQEAFF	TGCAGTGCTGGCCCCCAAGAAGCTTTCTTT
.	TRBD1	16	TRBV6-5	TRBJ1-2	CASSYTSYRGKDGYTF	TGTGCCAGCAGTTACACCTCCTACAGGGGGAAGGATGGCTACACCTTC
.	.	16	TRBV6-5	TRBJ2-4	CASSYSPYLAKNIQYF	TGTGCCAGCAGTTACTCGCCCTACCTAGCCAAAAACATTCAGTACTTC
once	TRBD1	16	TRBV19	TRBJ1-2	CASSTTTLTGAYGYTF	TGTGCCAGTAGTACTACGACCTTAACAGGGGCCTATGGCTACACCTTC
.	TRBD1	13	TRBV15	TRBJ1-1	CATSWTGGTEAFF	TGTGCCACCAGCTGGACAGGGGGGACTGAAGCTTTCTTT
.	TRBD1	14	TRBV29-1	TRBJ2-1	CSVDQQGAGNEQFF	TGCAGCGTTGATCAACAGGGGGCTGGCAATGAGCAGTTCTTC
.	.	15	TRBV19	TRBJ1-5	CASLGREVGNQPQHF	TGTGCCAGCCTAGGGAGGGAGGTAGGCAATCAGCCCCAGCATTTT
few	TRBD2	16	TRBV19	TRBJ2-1	CASSIRLAGVGNEQFF	TGTGCCAGTAGTATAAGACTAGCGGGAGTGGGAAATGAGCAGTTCTTC
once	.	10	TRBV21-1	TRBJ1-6	CAGADSPLHF	TGCGCCGGGGCGGATTCACCCCTCCACTTT
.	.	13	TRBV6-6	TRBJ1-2	CASSQSGLNGYTF	TGTGCCAGCAGTCAGTCCGGACTGAATGGCTACACCTTC
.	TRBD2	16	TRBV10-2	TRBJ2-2	CASRLAGGRGTGELFF	TGCGCCAGTCGACTAGCGGGGGGGCGCGGCACCGGGGAGCTGTTTTTT
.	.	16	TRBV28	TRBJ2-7	CASSDVGRMSSYEQYF	TGTGCCAGCAGCGACGTCGGCAGGATGAGCTCCTACGAGCAGTACTTC
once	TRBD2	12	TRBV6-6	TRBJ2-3	CASSTVAGGKYF	TGTGCCAGCAGTACTGTGGCGGGGGGCAAGTATTTT
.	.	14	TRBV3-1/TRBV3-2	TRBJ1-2	CASSHVLLNYGYTF	TGTGCCAGCAGCCATGTACTCTTAAACTATGGCTACACCTTC
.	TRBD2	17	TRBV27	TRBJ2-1	CASSLRTSGASYNEQFF	TGTGCCAGCAGTCTCAGGACTAGCGGGGCCTCCTACAATGAGCAGTTCTTC
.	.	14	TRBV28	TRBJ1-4	CASSLQGLNEKLFF	TGTGCCAGCAGTTTACAGGGTCTTAATGAAAAACTGTTTTTT
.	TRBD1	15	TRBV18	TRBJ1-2	CASSPVTGGFGGYTF	TGTGCCAGCTCACCCGTGACAGGGGGCTTTGGTGGCTACACCTTC
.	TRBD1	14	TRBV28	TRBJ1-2	CATRRRGQGYGYTF	TGTGCCACCCGACGGCGGGGACAGGGGTACGGCTACACCTTC
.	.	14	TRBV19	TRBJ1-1	CASSTDSYGTEAFF	TGTGCCAGTAGTACCGACAGTTATGGCACTGAAGCTTTCTTT
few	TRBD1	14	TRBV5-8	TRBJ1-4	CASSLGQGGEKLFF	TGTGCCAGCAGCTTGGGCCAGGGGGGTGAAAAACTGTTTTTT
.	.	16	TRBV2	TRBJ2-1	CASSGAFGGAYNEQFF	TGTGCCAGCAGTGGGGCCTTTGGGGGGGCGTACAATGAGCAGTTCTTC
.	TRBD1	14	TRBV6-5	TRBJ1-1	CASSLQGASTEAFF	TGTGCCAGCAGCTTACAGGGGGCGAGCACTGAAGCTTTCTTT
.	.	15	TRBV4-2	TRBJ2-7	CASSQDVRGGYEQYF	TGTGCCAGCAGCCAAGATGTTAGGGGGGGTTACGAGCAGTACTTC
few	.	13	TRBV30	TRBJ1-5	CAWSTQDYQPQHF	TGTGCCTGGAGTACCCAGGACTATCAGCCCCAGCATTTT
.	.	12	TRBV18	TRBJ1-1	CASSPQGEYAFF	TGTGCCAGCTCACCACAGGGGGAGTATGCTTTCTTT
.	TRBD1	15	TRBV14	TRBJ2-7	CASSKDRSPTSEQYF	TGTGCCAGCAGCAAGGACAGGTCTCCTACGTCGGAGCAGTACTTC
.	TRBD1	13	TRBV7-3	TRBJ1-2	CASSTGTGTGYTF	TGTGCCAGCAGCACCGGGACAGGGACTGGCTACACCTTC
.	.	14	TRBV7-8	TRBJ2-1	CASSHEVESAGKFF	TGTGCCAGCAGCCACGAGGTTGAGTCGGCTGGTAAGTTCTTC
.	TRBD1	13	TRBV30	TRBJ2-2	CAWSVNRGGELFF	TGTGCCTGGAGTGTAAACAGGGGGGGGGAGCTGTTTTTT
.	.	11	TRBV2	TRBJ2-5	CASSPRGAQYF	TGTGCCAGCAGTCCCCGGGGAGCACAGTACTTC
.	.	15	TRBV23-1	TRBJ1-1	CASSHPGTLNTEAFF	TGCGCCAGCAGTCACCCCGGGACACTGAACACTGAAGCTTTCTTT
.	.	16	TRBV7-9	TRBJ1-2	CASSLLGRGLYYGYTF	TGTGCCAGCAGCTTGCTCGGCAGGGGCTTGTACTATGGCTACACCTTC
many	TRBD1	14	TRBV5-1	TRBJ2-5	CASSLGTGVETQYF	TGCGCCAGCAGCTTGGGGACAGGGGTAGAGACCCAGTACTTC
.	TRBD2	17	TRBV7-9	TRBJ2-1	CASSLAGASGGAHEQFF	TGTGCCAGCAGCCTCGCCGGGGCTAGCGGGGGGGCCCATGAGCAGTTCTTC
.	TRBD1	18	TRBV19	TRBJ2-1	CATHPGQGLGNNNNEQFF	TGTGCCACCCACCCCGGACAGGGCCTGGGGAACAACAACAATGAGCAGTTCTTC
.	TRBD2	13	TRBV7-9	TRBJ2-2	CASSSGRAGELFF	TGTGCCAGCAGTAGCGGGAGGGCCGGGGAGCTGTTTTTT
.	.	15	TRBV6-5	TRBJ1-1	CASRQTANWNTEAFF	TGTGCCAGCAGGCAGACAGCGAACTGGAACACTGAAGCTTTCTTT
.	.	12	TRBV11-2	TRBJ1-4	CASSRRGGKLFF	TGTGCCAGCAGCCGAAGGGGGGGAAAACTGTTTTTT
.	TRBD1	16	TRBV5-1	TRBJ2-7	CASSLGPRDRDYEQYF	TGCGCCAGCAGCTTGGGCCCCCGGGACAGGGACTACGAGCAGTACTTC
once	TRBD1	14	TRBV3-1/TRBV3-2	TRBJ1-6	CASSPAGGNSPLHF	TGTGCCAGCAGCCCGGCAGGGGGGAATTCACCCCTCCACTTT
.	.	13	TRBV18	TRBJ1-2	CASSPPNRVGYTF	TGTGCCAGCTCACCACCCAACAGGGTTGGCTACACCTTC
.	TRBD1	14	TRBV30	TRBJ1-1	CAWSPGQVPSEAFF	TGTGCCTGGAGTCCGGGACAGGTCCCTTCTGAAGCTTTCTTT
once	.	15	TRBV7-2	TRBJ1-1	CASSPAGGLGSEAFF	TGTGCCAGCAGTCCCGCGGGGGGGTTGGGCTCTGAAGCTTTCTTT
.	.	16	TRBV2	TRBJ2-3	CASSVGGGGGLDTQYF	TGTGCCAGCAGTGTGGGGGGTGGCGGCGGTCTAGATACGCAGTATTTT
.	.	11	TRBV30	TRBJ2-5	CAWRGGETQYF	TGTGCCTGGAGGGGAGGAGAGACCCAGTACTTC